Below are 19 T cell receptor beta chains sequenced from a single sample in a study of cytomegalovirus exposure and HLA in healthy donors. Both 60 Vbeta primers and 13 Jbeta primers went into the PCR. Using immunoSEQ multiplex PCR, the repertoire was profiled, and TCRdb retains in-frame clones only, with some absent. Of 150,000 to 200,000 clones listed, 65% to 70% are singletons. The source material was PBMCs. These receptors originate from a woman between 18 and 30 years old in good health and CMV-seropositive.

This clone was counted once. J is TRBJ2-1 and V is TRBV2, with D uncertain. Trimming shortened V by 5 bases and J by 4 bases, and 12 bases separated the two germline ends. CDR1 SNHLY and CDR2 FYNNEI come from the germline V gene. The CDR3 is made up of 14 amino acids. CDR3 amino acids: CASSNLSFYNEQFF. CDR3 nucleotides: TGTGCCAGCAGTAACCTAAGTTTTTACAATGAGCAGTTCTTC.

The rearrangement uses TRBV5-1 and TRBJ2-3, with TRBD1 matching 9 bases. The CDR3 totals 15 residues. V shed 3 bases and J 3 bases; nucleotides not matched to a gene: 5. Per the germline V gene, CDR1 is SGHRS and CDR2 is YFSETQ. The CDR3 DNA reads as TGCGCCAGCAGCTGGCCGGGACAGGGAACAGATACGCAGTATTTT. Its translation: CASSWPGQGTDTQYF.

V is TRBV6-5 and J is TRBJ1-2, with D uncertain. V was shortened by 0 bases and J by 0 bases, with 11 bases between the two germline ends. Germline V lookup: CDR1 MNHEY, CDR2 SVGAGI. There are 16 residues in the CDR3. CDR3 DNA sequence: TGTGCCAGCAGTTACTCGAATCTGGGAGCTAACTATGGCTACACCTTC. It specifies CASSYSNLGANYGYTF.

V usage is TRBV7-8 and J usage is TRBJ2-7, with 7 positions matching TRBD1. CDR1 and CDR2 (germline): SGHVS, FQNEAQ. The CDR3 runs to 15 residues. Trimming took 3 bases from V and 3 from J; bases not matched to a gene: 8. Here the CDR3 DNA reads TGTGCCAGCAGCTTCCAATCAACAGGGGTCTACGAGCAGTACTTC. This sequence encodes CASSFQSTGVYEQYF.

The chain combines TRBV6-6 with TRBJ1-1, with 8 bases identical to TRBD1. The CDR3 consists of 14 residues. Trimming removed 6 bases from V and 1 base from J; junction bases left unmatched: 4. CDR1 MNHNY and CDR2 SVGAGI come from the germline V gene (reference sequence). The CDR3 reads CASRAGTGNTEAFF. The CDR3 region has the DNA TGTGCCAGCAGGGCCGGGACAGGGAACACTGAAGCTTTCTTT.

Here the CDR3 reads CASSWGQGLYGYTF. DNA for the CDR3: TGTGCCAGCAGCTGGGGACAGGGCCTTTATGGCTACACCTTC. This chain joins TRBV7-2 and TRBJ1-2, with 9 positions matching TRBD1. V was clipped by 4 bases and J by 5 bases; unmatched bases: 5. Germline values: CDR1 SGHTA, CDR2 FQGNSA. The CDR3 has 14 residues.

The chain combines TRBV5-8 with TRBJ1-5; D uncertain. The germline V and J ends were trimmed by 0 bases and 5 bases, with 12 bases remaining between them. Germline V CDR1 and CDR2: SGHTS, YDEGEE. CDR3 length: 15 amino acids. CDR3 bases: TGTGCCAGCAGCTTGGTACGCTATAACGATCAGCCCCAGCATTTT. Its translation: CASSLVRYNDQPQHF.

The V and J genes are TRBV29-1 and TRBJ2-5; no clear D. From germline, CDR1 is SQVTM and CDR2 ANQGSEA. The V and J ends lost 1 base and 1 base respectively, with 7 bases between them. The CDR3 length is 13 residues. The CDR3 DNA reads TGCAGCGTTGAAGCACAGCTCCAAGAGACCCAGTACTTC. This sequence encodes CSVEAQLQETQYF.

This rearrangement joins TRBV11-1 to TRBJ2-5, with D possibly matching TRBD2 (6 bases). Between the trimmed V and J ends, which lost 5 bases and 0 bases, there was a span of 16 bases. The CDR3 is made up of 16 amino acids. CDR1 and CDR2 from the germline V gene are SGHAT and FQDESV (reference sequence). The CDR3 DNA follows: TGTGCCAGCAGCCAGACGGGACTCAGGTACCAAGAGACCCAGTACTTC. This sequence encodes CASSQTGLRYQETQYF.

The J gene is TRBJ2-7, the V gene TRBV5-1; TRBD1 matches 10 bases. This CDR3 comprises 14 residues. Looked up from germline, CDR1 is SGHRS and CDR2 is YFSETQ. With 0 bases clipped from V and 7 bases from J, the junction kept 4 bases outside the gene matches. The CDR3: CASSLGQGAEEQYF. CDR3 sequence (DNA): TGCGCCAGCAGCTTGGGACAGGGGGCGGAGGAGCAGTACTTC.

The chain employs TRBV14 and TRBJ1-2; 9 bases line up with TRBD1. The CDR3 loop spans 15 amino acids. Looked up from germline, CDR1 is SGHDN and CDR2 is FVKESK. J gave up 4 bases and V 4 bases, and 7 bases lay outside the gene matches. The CDR3 nucleotides are TGTGCCAGCAGCCTGGGACAGGGAGGAGGCTATGGCTACACCTTC. This gives the protein CASSLGQGGGYGYTF.

This clone was seen only a few times. The chain carries TRBV28 and TRBJ1-2; no clear D. Germline CDR1 MDHEN, CDR2 SYDVKM. V dropped 6 bases and J dropped 6 bases, with 17 bases sitting between them. The CDR3 is 14 amino acids. The chain's CDR3 is CASSHRRYSNGYTF. CDR3 DNA sequence: TGTGCCAGCAGCCACAGACGCTACTCCAATGGCTACACCTTC.

In its sample, this clone was seen a few times. This chain links TRBV5-1 with TRBJ2-7; 8 bases match TRBD2. The CDR3 totals 14 residues. Germline V gene lookup returns CDR1 SGHRS and CDR2 YFSETQ. Trimming cost V 7 bases and J 1 base; bases outside gene matches: 7. Here the CDR3 DNA reads TGCGCCAGCCGCTCGAGACTAGCGTCCTACGAGCAGTACTTC. Protein product: CASRSRLASYEQYF. The full variable domain, completed using reference TRBV5-1 and TRBJ2-7, is KAGVTQTPRYLIKTRGQQVTLSCSPISGHRSVSWYQQTPGQGLQFLFEYFSETQRNKGNFPGRFSGRQFSNSRSEMNVSTLELGDSALYLCASRSRLASYEQYFGPGTRLTVT.

The table lists this clone with a few counts. In the same sample, other DNA sequences code for this CDR3. The chain recombines TRBV13 with TRBJ1-6; D might be TRBD1 (5 bases). V gave up 3 bases and J gave up 7 bases, with 10 bases separating them. The CDR3 runs to 14 residues. Germline CDR1 is PRHDT and CDR2 is FYEKMQ (reference sequence). The CDR3 reads CASSFVQGNSPLHF. For the CDR3, the DNA is TGTGCCAGCAGCTTTGTGCAGGGCAATTCACCCCTCCACTTT.

V usage is TRBV27 and J usage is TRBJ2-7, with D possibly TRBD2 on 5 matching bases. CDR1 and CDR2 (germline): MNHEY, SMNVEV (reference sequence). Between the trimmed V and J ends, which lost 3 bases and 2 bases, there was a span of 11 bases. The CDR3 spans 14 residues. DNA for the CDR3: TGTGCCAGCAGTTTTTTGGGAGCGGCCTACGAGCAGTACTTC. Amino acids: CASSFLGAAYEQYF.

This chain joins TRBV4-1 and TRBJ2-7; 11 nucleotides agree with TRBD2. CDR3 length: 16 amino acids. V was pared by 3 bases and J by 3 bases, with 7 bases of the junction left unmatched. Germline V gene lookup returns CDR1 MGHRA and CDR2 YSYEKL. The CDR3 is CASSQFRTSGYYEQYF. CDR3 nucleotide sequence: TGCGCCAGCAGCCAGTTTCGGACTAGCGGGTACTACGAGCAGTACTTC.

The chain has TRBV30 and TRBJ2-1, with 12 bases identical to TRBD1. V shed 4 bases, J shed 9 bases, and the junction held 7 bases outside the gene matches. Germline V gene lookup returns CDR1 GTSNPN and CDR2 SVGIG (reference sequence). This CDR3 spans 14 amino acids. CDR3 coding DNA: TGTGCCTGGACCGGGACAGGGGGCACGGGTGAGCAGTTCTTC. Its protein is CAWTGTGGTGEQFF.

This clone is a singleton in its sample. The DNA of the CDR3 is TGTGCCAGCGGGGAGGCTAACTATGGCTACACCTTC. Its protein product is CASGEANYGYTF. This chain joins TRBV5-5 and TRBJ1-2; D unclear. V lost 7 bases and J 0 bases, leaving 7 bases between the germline ends. The length of the CDR3 is 12 residues. Looked up from germline, CDR1 is SGHKS and CDR2 is YYEKEE (reference sequence).

The chain carries TRBV2 and TRBJ2-7; the D is unclear. V was cut by 7 bases and J by 2 bases, with 15 bases left in between. The CDR3 spans 14 residues. Germline loops: CDR1 SNHLY, CDR2 FYNNEI. This CDR3 reads CASNLGGLAYEQYF. The CDR3 nucleotides read TGTGCCAGCAACCTAGGTGGCCTCGCCTACGAGCAGTACTTC.